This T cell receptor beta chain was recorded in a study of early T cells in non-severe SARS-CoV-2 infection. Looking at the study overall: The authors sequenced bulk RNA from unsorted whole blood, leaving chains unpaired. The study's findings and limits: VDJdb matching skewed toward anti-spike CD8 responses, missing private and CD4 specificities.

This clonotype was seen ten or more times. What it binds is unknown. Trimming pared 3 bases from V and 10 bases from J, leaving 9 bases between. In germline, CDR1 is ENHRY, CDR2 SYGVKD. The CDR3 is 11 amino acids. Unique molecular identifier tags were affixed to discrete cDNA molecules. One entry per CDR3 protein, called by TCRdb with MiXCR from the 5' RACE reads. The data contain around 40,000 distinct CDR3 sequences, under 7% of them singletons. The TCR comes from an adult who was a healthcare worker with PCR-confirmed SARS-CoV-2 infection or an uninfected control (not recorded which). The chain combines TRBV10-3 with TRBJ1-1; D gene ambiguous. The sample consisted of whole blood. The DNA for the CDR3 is TGTGCCATCAGTGATCTCGACGTAGCTTTCTTT. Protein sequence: CAISDLDVAFF.